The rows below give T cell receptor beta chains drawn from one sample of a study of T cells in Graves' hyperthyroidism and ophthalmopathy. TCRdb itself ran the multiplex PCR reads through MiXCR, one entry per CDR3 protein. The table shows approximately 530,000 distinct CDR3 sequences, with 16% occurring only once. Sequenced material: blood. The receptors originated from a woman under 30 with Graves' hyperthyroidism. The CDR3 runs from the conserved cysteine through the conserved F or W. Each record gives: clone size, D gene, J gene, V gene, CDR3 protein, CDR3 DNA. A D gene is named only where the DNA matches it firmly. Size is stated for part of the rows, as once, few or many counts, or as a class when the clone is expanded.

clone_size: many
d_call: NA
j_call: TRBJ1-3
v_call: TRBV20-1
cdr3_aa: CSARGQDGNTIYF
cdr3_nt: TGCAGTGCTAGAGGACAGGACGGAAACACCATATATTTT

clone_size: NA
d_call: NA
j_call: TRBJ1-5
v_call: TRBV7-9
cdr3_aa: CASSPLGGGISNQPQHF
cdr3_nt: TGTGCCAGCAGCCCCCTCGGGGGTGGTATTAGCAATCAGCCCCAGCATTTT

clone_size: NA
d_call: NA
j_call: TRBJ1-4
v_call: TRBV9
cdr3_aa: CASSGPNEKLFF
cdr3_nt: TGTGCCAGCAGCGGACCGAATGAAAAACTGTTTTTT

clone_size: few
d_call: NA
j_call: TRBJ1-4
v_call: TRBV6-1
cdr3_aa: CASSYGLNEKLFF
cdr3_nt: TGTGCCAGCAGTTACGGGCTTAATGAAAAACTGTTTTTT

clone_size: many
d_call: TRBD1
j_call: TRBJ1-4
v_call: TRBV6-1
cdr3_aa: CASSDSTGTNEKLFF
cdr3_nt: TGTGCCAGCAGTGATTCGACAGGGACTAATGAAAAACTGTTTTTT

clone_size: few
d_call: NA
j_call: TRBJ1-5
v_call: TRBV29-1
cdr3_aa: CSVVGGGPNQPQHF
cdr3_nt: TGCAGCGTTGTGGGCGGCGGACCCAATCAGCCCCAGCATTTT

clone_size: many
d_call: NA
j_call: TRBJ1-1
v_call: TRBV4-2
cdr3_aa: CASSYSGGNTEAFF
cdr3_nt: TGTGCCAGCAGCTACTCCGGGGGGAACACTGAAGCTTTCTTT

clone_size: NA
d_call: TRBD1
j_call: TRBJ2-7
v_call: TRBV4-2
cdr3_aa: CASRDPGQGTREQYF
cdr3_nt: TGTGCCAGCAGAGACCCGGGACAGGGAACGCGCGAGCAGTACTTC

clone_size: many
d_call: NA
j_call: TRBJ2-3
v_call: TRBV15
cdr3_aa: CATSRDWSTDTQYF
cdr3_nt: TGTGCCACCAGCAGAGATTGGAGCACAGATACGCAGTATTTT

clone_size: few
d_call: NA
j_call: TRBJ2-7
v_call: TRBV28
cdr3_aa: CASSLGPPHHEQYF
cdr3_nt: TGTGCCAGCAGTCTAGGACCGCCCCACCACGAGCAGTACTTC

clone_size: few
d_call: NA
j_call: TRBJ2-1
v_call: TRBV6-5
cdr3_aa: CASSYSGFDEQFF
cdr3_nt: TGTGCCAGCAGTTACTCAGGGTTCGATGAGCAGTTCTTC

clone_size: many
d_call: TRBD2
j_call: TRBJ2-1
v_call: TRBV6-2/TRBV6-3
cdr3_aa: CASTKRASGSGSYNEQFF
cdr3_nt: TGTGCCAGCACCAAGAGGGCTAGCGGGAGTGGATCCTACAATGAGCAGTTCTTC

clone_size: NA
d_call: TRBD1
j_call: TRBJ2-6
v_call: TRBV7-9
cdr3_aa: CASRPGQIRSGANVLTF
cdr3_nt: TGTGCCAGCAGGCCGGGACAGATTCGCTCTGGGGCCAACGTCCTGACTTTC

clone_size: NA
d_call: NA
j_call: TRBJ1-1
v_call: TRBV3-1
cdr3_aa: CASSQVFREPTEAFF
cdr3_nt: TGTGCCAGCAGCCAAGTTTTCAGGGAGCCCACTGAAGCTTTCTTT

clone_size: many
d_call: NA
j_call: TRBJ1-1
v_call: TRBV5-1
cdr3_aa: CASSSNEGGEAFF
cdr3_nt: TGCGCCAGCAGCAGCAACGAGGGTGGTGAAGCTTTCTTT

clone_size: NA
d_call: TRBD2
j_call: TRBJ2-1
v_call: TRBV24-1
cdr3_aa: CATSDPGLARNNEQLF
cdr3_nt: TGTGCCACCAGTGACCCGGGACTAGCCCGTAACAATGAGCAGCTCTTC

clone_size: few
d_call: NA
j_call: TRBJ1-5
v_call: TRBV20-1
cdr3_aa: CSARDGGEAGVLTQHF
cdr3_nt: TGCAGTGCTAGAGATGGCGGAGAGGCGGGTGTTCTGACCCAGCATTTT

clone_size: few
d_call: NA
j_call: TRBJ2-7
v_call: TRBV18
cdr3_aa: CASSPDRYFYEQYF
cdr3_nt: TGTGCCAGCTCACCGGACAGATACTTCTACGAGCAGTACTTC

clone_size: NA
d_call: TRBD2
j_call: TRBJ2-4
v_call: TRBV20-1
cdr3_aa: CSAFSGRVAKNIQYF
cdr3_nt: TGCAGTGCCTTTAGCGGGAGGGTGGCCAAAAACATTCAGTACTTC

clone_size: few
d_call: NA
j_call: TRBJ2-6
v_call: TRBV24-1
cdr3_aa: CATSDLDGSGANVLTF
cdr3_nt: TGTGCCACCAGTGATTTGGACGGCTCTGGGGCCAACGTCCTGACTTTC